The rows below give T cell receptor beta chains drawn from one sample of a study of response to subunit inactivated influenza vaccine. TCRdb reanalysed the RT-PCR reads using MiXCR and keeps one entry per CDR3 protein. The sample carries about 310,000 distinct CDR3 sequences, around 20% recorded once. The specimen was PBMCs from blood, collected about 20 months after vaccination. These receptor sequences come from a man between 50 and 69 years old who received an inactivated influenza vaccine. The conserved cysteine and the conserved F or W are not part of the CDR3 here. The order of the fields is V gene, CDR3 protein.

TRBV12-3/TRBV12-4	ASSSTRGGAQDQY
TRBV30	AWSVALGTDTQY
TRBV28	ASSLRHNTGELF
TRBV7-2	ASSSASPYGYT
TRBV18	ASSPPSSGRANEQY
TRBV28	ASSPPSRKNNEQF
TRBV21-1	ASSKEDPPSPRTKNIQY
TRBV4-1	ASSQPTQAKNIQY
TRBV7-2	ASSLVRGVADTQY
TRBV29-1	SVERGVGYT
TRBV6-1	ASSTSSGTGNYEQY
TRBV30	AWIGYGYT
TRBV29-1	SVAGGTNYGYT
TRBV7-9	ASSPGQDTGELF
TRBV6-1	ASSNSGGSYEQY
TRBV20-1	SAREPLFGEHTEAF
TRBV20-1	SARGAAPGQSNQPQH
TRBV5-1	ASSSGLAGGTNEQF
TRBV6-5	ASSYSWGELRPQH
TRBV6-5	ASSYRATDTQY
TRBV6-1	ASGREKLF
TRBV12-3/TRBV12-4	ASSPLAVNQPQH
TRBV5-1	ASSPDRADEKLF
TRBV11-2	ASSFSGGLTDTQY
TRBV6-2/TRBV6-3	ASSYARAPPEAF
TRBV10-3	AIRGDRGNTEAF
TRBV14	ASSQGQGFIYGYT